This T cell receptor (beta chain) was found in a study of beta chain features in type 1 diabetes. Based on CD45RO/CCR7/CD25/CD127/CD95/CD27, CD4+ regulatory, stem cell-like memory, naive and central memory cells were sorted. V lost 1 base, J lost 2 bases, and 9 bases stayed unmatched. Germline V gene lookup returns CDR1 SQVTM and CDR2 ANQGSEA. The CDR3 loop spans 17 amino acids. Of note for this clone: Its cognate antigen is unknown.

The whole isolated RNA underwent reverse transcription, so sequencing captured expressed TCRB transcripts. Method: immunoSEQ multiplex PCR; TCRdb's copy keeps in-frame clones and lacks some. There are more than 95,000 clones in the sample; around a sixth occur only once, and 2.6% lies in the top ten. Study-level findings and limits: For Type 1 diabetes patients, all four CD4+ subsets carried TCRB CDR3s that were moderately but significantly shorter.

This clonotype was obtained from a man between 18 and 35 years old with type 1 diabetes. The sequencing input was central memory CD4+ T cells from blood. V gene TRBV29-1 combines with J gene TRBJ2-3; TRBD1 matches 10 bases. In DNA form, the CDR3 reads TGCAGCGTTGAAGTAAGGCCCGGGACAGGGGTCACAGATACGCAGTATTTT. Translated, it gives CSVEVRPGTGVTDTQYF.